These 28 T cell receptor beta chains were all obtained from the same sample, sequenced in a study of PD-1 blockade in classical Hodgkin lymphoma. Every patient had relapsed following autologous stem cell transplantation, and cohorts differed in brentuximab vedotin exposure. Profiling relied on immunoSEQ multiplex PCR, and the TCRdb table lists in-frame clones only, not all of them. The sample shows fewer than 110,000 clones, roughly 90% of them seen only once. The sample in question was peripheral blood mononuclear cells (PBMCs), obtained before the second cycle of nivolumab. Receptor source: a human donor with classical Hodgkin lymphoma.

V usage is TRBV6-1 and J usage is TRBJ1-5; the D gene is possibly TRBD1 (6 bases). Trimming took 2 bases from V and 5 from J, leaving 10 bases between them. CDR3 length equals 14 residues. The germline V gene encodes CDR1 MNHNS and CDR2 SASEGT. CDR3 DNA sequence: TGTGCCAGCAGTGAAATGGACAGTTATCAGCCCCAGCATTTT. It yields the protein CASSEMDSYQPQHF.

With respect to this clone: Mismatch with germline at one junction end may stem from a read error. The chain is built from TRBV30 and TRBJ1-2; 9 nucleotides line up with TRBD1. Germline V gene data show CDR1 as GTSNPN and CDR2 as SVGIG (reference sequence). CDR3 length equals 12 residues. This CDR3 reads CAWSVEGGQGSF. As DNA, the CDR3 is TGTGCCTGGAGTGTAGAGGGAGGACAGGGGTCCTTC.

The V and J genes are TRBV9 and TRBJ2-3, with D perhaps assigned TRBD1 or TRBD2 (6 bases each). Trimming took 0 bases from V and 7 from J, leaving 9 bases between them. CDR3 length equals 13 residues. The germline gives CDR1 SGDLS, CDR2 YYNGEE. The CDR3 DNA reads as TGTGCCAGCAGCGTAGGGGGGGCCAATACGCAGTATTTT. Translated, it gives CASSVGGANTQYF.

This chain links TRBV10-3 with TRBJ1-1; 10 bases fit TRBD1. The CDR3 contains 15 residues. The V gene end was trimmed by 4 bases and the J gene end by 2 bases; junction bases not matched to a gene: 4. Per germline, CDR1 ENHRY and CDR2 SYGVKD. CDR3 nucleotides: TGTGCCATCAGTGGGGACAGGGGACTTAACACTGAAGCTTTCTTT. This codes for CAISGDRGLNTEAFF.

The CDR3 loop reads CASSQEVGTAAGEQYF. CDR3 nucleotide sequence: TGTGCCAGCAGCCAAGAGGTCGGGACAGCTGCGGGCGAGCAGTACTTC. J is TRBJ2-7 and V is TRBV4-2, with TRBD1 matching over 7 bases. CDR1 LGHNA and CDR2 YNFKEQ come from the germline V gene. With 0 bases clipped from V and 6 bases from J, the junction kept 11 bases outside the gene matches. The CDR3 contains 16 residues.

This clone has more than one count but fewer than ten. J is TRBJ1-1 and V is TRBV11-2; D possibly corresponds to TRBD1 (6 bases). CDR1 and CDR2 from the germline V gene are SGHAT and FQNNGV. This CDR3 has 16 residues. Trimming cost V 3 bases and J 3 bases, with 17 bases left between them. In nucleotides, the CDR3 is TGTGCCAGCAGCTTCCGTGCAGGGGACGGAGACACTGAAGCTTTCTTT. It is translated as CASSFRAGDGDTEAFF. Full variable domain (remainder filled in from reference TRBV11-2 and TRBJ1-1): EAGVAQSPRYKIIEKRQSVAFWCNPISGHATLYWYQQILGQGPKLLIQFQNNGVVDDSQLPKDRFSAERLKGVDSTLKIQPAKLEDSAVYLCASSFRAGDGDTEAFFGQGTRLTVV.

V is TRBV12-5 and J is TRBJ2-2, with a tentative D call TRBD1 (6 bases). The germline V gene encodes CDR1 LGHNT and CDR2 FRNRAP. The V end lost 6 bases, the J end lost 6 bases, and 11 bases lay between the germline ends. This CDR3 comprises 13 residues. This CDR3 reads CASGLAGAGELFF. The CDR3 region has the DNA TGTGCTAGTGGCCTCGCAGGGGCCGGGGAGCTGTTTTTT.

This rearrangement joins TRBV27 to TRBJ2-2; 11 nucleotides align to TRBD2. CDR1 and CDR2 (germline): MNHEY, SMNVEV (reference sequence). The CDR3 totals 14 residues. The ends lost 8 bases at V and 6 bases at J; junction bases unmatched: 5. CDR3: CASGSGGAPGELFF. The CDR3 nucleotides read TGTGCCAGCGGTAGCGGGGGGGCCCCCGGGGAGCTGTTTTTT.

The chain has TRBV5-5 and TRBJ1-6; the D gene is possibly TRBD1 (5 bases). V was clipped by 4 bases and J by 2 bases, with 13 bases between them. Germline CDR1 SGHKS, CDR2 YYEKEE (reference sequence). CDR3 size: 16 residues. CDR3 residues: CASSLSDTPYNSPLHF. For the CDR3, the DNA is TGTGCCAGCAGCCTCTCGGACACCCCCTATAATTCACCCCTCCACTTT.

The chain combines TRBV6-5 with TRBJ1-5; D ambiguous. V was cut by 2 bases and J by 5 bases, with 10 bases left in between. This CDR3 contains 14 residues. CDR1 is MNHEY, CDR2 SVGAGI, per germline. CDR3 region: CASSYVGIHQPQHF. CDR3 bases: TGTGCCAGCAGTTACGTGGGGATTCATCAGCCCCAGCATTTT.

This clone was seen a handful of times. CDR3 amino acids: CASSPLGREQYF. In nucleotides, the CDR3 is TGTGCCAGCTCACCATTAGGACGGGAGCAGTACTTC. The gene calls are TRBV18 and TRBJ2-7; no clear D gene. Trimming cost V 2 bases and J 7 bases, with 9 bases left between them. Germline CDR1 reads KGHSH; CDR2 reads LQKENI. This CDR3 region has 12 residues.

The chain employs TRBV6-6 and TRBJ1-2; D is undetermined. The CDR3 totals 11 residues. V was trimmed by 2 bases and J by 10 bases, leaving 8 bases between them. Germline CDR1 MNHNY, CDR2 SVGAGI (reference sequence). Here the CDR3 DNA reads TGTGCCAGCAGTTACGATGGAATCTACACCTTC. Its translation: CASSYDGIYTF.

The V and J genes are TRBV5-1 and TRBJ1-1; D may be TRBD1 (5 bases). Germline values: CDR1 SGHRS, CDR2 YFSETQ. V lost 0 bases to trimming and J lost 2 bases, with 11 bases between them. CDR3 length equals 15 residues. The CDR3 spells CASSLGLTVNTEAFF. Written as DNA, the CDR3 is TGCGCCAGCAGCTTGGGGTTGACAGTTAACACTGAAGCTTTCTTT.

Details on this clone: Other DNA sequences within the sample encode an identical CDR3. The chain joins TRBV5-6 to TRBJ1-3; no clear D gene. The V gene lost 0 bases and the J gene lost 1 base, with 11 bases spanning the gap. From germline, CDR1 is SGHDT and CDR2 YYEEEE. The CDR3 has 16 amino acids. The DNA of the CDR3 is TGTGCCAGCAGCTTGGGTACGGGGAGGTCTGGAAACACCATATATTTT. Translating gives CASSLGTGRSGNTIYF. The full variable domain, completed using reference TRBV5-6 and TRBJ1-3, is DAGVTQSPTHLIKTRGQQVTLRCSPKSGHDTVSWYQQALGQGPQFIFQYYEEEERQRGNFPDRFSGHQFPNYSSELNVNALLLGDSALYLCASSLGTGRSGNTIYFGEGSWLTVV.

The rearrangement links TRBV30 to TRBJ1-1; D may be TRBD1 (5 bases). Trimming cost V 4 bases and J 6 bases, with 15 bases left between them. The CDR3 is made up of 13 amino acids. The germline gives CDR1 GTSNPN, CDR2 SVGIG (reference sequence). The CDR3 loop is CAWTPQGSAEAFF. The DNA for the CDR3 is TGTGCCTGGACCCCTCAGGGAAGTGCTGAAGCTTTCTTT.

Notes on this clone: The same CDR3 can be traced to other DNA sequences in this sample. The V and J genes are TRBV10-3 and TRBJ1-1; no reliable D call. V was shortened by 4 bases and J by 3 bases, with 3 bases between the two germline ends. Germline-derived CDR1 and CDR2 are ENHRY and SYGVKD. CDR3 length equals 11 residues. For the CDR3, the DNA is TGTGCCATCAGTGGGGACACTGAAGCTTTCTTT. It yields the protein CAISGDTEAFF.

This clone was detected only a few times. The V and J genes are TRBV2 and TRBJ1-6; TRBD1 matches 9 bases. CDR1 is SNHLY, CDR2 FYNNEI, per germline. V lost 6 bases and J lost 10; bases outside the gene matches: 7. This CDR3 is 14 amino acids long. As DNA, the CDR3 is TGTGCCAGCAGGTCCGGGACAGGGAACTCACCCCTCCACTTT. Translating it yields CASRSGTGNSPLHF.

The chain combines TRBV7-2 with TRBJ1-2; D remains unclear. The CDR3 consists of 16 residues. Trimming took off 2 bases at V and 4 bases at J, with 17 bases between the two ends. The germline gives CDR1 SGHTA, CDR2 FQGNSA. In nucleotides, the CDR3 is TGTGCCAGCAGCTTATTGGCGGGGTACGAGGGCTATGGCTACACCTTC. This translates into CASSLLAGYEGYGYTF.

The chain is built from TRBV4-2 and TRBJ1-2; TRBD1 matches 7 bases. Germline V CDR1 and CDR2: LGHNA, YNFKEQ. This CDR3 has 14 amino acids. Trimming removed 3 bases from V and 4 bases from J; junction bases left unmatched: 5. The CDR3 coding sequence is TGTGCCAGCAGCCACGACGGGACAGCCTATGGCTACACCTTC. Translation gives CASSHDGTAYGYTF.

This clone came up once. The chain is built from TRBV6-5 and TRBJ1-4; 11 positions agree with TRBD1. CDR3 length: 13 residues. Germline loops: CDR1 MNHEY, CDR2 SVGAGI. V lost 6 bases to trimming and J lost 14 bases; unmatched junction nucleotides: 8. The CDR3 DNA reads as TGTGCCAGCAGCCCAGGACAGGGGGCTAGGCTGTTTTTT. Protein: CASSPGQGARLFF.

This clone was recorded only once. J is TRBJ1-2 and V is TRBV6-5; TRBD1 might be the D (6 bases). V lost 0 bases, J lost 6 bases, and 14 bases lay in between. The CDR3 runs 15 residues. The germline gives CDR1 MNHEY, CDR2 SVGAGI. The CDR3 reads CASSYSRGADHGYTF. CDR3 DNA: TGTGCCAGCAGTTACTCGAGGGGGGCGGACCATGGCTACACCTTC.

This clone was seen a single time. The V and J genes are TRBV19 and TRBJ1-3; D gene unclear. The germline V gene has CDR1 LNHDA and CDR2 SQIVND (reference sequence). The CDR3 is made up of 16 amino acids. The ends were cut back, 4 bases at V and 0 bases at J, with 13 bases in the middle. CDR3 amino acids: CASSTPDLLSGNTIYF. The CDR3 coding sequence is TGTGCCAGTAGTACCCCGGACCTACTCTCTGGAAACACCATATATTTT.

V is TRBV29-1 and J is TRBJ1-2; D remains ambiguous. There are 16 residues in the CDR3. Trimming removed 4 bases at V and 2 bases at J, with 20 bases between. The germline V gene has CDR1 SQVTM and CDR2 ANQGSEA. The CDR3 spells CSVAYFFGDSNYGYTF. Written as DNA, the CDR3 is TGCAGCGTTGCATATTTTTTCGGGGATTCGAACTATGGCTACACCTTC.

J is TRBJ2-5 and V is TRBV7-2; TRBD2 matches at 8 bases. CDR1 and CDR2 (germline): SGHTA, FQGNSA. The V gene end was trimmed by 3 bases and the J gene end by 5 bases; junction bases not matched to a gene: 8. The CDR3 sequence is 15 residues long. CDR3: CASSFPRSGVETQYF. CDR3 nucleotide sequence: TGTGCCAGCAGCTTCCCCCGTAGCGGGGTTGAGACCCAGTACTTC.

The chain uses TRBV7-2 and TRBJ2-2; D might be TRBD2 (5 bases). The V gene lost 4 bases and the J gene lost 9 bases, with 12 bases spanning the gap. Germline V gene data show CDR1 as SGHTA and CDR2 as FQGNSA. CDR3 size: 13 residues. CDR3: CASSSQADRELFF. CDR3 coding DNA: TGTGCCAGCAGCTCTCAAGCGGACCGGGAGCTGTTTTTT.

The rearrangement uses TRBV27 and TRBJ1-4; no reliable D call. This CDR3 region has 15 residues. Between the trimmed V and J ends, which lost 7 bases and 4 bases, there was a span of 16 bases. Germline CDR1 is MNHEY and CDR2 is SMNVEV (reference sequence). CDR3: CASMGHWVLNEKLFF. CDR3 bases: TGTGCCAGCATGGGCCATTGGGTACTTAATGAAAAACTGTTTTTT.

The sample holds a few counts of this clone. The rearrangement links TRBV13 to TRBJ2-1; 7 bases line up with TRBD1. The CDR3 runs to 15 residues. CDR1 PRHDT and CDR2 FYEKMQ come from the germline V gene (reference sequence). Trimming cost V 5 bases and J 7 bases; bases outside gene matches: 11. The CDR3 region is CASSPTGVWDNEQFF. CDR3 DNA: TGTGCCAGCAGCCCTACAGGGGTCTGGGATAATGAGCAGTTCTTC. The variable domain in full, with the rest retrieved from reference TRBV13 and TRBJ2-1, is AAGVIQSPRHLIKEKRETATLKCYPIPRHDTVYWYQQGPGQDPQFLISFYEKMQSDKGSIPDRFSAQQFSDYHSELNMSSLELGDSALYFCASSPTGVWDNEQFFGPGTRLTVL.

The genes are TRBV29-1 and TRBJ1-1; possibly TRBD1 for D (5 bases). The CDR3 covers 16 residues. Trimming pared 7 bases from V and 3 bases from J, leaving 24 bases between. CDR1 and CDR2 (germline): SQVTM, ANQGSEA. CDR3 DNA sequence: TGCAGCGCAGGTGGGGCGGGAGGTCCCTATGACACTGAAGCTTTCTTT. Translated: CSAGGAGGPYDTEAFF.